This TCR beta chain was captured in a study of blood T cell repertoires in COVID-19. Study at large: The United States, Italy and Spain supplied acute and convalescent COVID-19 samples. Sample material is recorded as cDNA or gDNA derived from T cells, B-cell-depleted T cells, or PBMCs.

Libraries were prepared by immunoSEQ multiplex PCR; TCRdb keeps only in-frame clonotypes and omits some of them. In the table there are roughly 80,000 clones, approximately 82% of which are singletons. A few counts support this clone. Germline values: CDR1 SQVTM, CDR2 ANQGSEA. The CDR3 consists of 14 residues. Trimming took 7 bases from V and 6 from J; bases not matched to a gene: 12. The TCR sequence derives from a human donor in a cohort sampled during active COVID-19. The rearrangement joins TRBV29-1 to TRBJ2-1; 7 nucleotides agree with TRBD2. The specimen was peripheral blood. CDR3 sequence (DNA): TGCAGCGGGGAGAGGGAGGGAGGCTTCAATGAGCAGTTCTTC. Residues: CSGEREGGFNEQFF.